This T cell receptor beta chain came from a study of spatial heterogeneity in lung cancer. Study summary: Beta-chain sequences were consistently detected more often than alpha-chain sequences. The study observed each unique TCR and UMI combination more than ten times on average in raw reads. Whole-study results and caveats: Counts of expanded alpha and beta TCRs within tumors tracked the tumor nonsynonymous mutation count.

This clonotype showed up just a few times. Antigen specificity is unknown. Time point defined: sample taken at primary tumor resection. The germline V gene encodes CDR1 LNHNV and CDR2 YYDKDF (reference sequence). V shed 4 bases and J shed 0 bases, with 12 bases lying between them. This CDR3 spans 15 amino acids. A unique molecular identifier was carried by every single TCR cDNA molecule. MiXCR was run by TCRdb on the 5' RACE reads, yielding one entry per CDR3 protein. The table lists around 18,000 distinct CDR3 sequences, under 7% of them singletons. The sequences come from lung tumor tissue, collected at surgery. This chain connects TRBV15 to TRBJ2-5; TRBD1 might be the D (6 bases). The sequence was collected from a female donor with early-stage non-small cell lung cancer. For the CDR3, the DNA is TGTGCCACCAGCACCTCAGGGGTGTACCAAGAGACCCAGTACTTC. Translating gives CATSTSGVYQETQYF.